Reported below is one T cell receptor beta chain. Its antigen is unidentified. The data are from a study of T cell repertoires in cytomegalovirus infection. Study outcomes and limitations: The ex vivo response was dominated by HLA-C-restricted CMV-specific TCR beta clonotypes.

With 2 bases removed from V and 7 bases from J, the gap between germline ends came to 20 bases. Germline assignment: CDR1 MNHEY and CDR2 SMNVEV (reference sequence). This CDR3 comprises 16 residues. Using its own MiXCR run on the reads, TCRdb lists one record per CDR3 protein. The table lists 300,000 to 450,000 distinct CDR3 sequences, 18% of them singletons. The TCR sequence derives from a human donor in good health (CMV status not recorded). Some clones in this sample may be carry-over from other donors' samples. The sequenced sample was PBMCs. The chain is built from TRBV27 and TRBJ1-1, with a weak D call TRBD1 (6 bases). The CDR3 DNA reads as TGTGCCAGCAGTTTAATGGGGGGGCGGTTGGGAATTGAAGCTTTCTTT. Translating gives CASSLMGGRLGIEAFF.